This TCR beta chain was sequenced for a study of response to subunit inactivated influenza vaccine. This clonotype occurred many times. Its antigen remains unknown. TCRdb re-derived calls from the RT-PCR reads in MiXCR, one entry per CDR3 protein. Among around 580,000 distinct CDR3 sequences listed, about 11% were seen once. The ends lost 0 bases at V and 5 bases at J; junction bases unmatched: 9. In germline, CDR1 is MNHEY, CDR2 SVGAGI. This CDR3 is 16 amino acids long. Study-wide results and limits: Each seasonal influenza vaccination recruits few new T cells, the authors suggested.

The material was PBMCs from blood, obtained on the day of vaccination. The rearrangement joins TRBV6-5 to TRBJ2-5; 7 bases agree with TRBD2. The receptor was derived from a middle-aged man who received an inactivated influenza vaccine. The CDR3 sequence: CASSYSTRQGGETQYF. As DNA, the CDR3 is TGTGCCAGCAGTTACTCGACCCGGCAGGGAGGGGAGACCCAGTACTTC.